The sample holds a few counts of the clone carrying this T cell receptor beta chain. This sample was included in a study of identical twins. The germline V gene encodes CDR1 DFQATT and CDR2 SNEGSKA (reference sequence). The CDR3 runs to 13 residues. TCRdb redid the calling of the 5' RACE reads with MiXCR, one entry per CDR3 protein. Of 350,000 to 500,000 distinct CDR3 sequences in the sample, about 18% are singletons; the top ten hold roughly 12%. This TCR was sampled from a man aged 45-60 years in good health. Sequences were obtained from naive T cells sorted from blood. The chain couples TRBV20-1 to TRBJ2-3, with TRBD2 matching over 10 bases. CDR3 residues: CSVAGGLTDTQYF. The CDR3 region has the DNA TGCAGCGTAGCGGGGGGACTTACAGATACGCAGTATTTT.